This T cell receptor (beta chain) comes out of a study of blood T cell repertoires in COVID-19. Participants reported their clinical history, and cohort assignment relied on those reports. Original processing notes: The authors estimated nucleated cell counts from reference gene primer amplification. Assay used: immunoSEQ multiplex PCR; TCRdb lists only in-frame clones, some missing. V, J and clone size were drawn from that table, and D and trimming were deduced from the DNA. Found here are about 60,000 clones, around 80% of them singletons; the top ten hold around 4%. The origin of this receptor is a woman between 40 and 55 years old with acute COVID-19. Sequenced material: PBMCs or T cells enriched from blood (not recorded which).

In nucleotides, the CDR3 is TGTGCCAGCAGCTTAATTTCGGGGACTAATGAAAAACTGTTTTTT. This codes for CASSLISGTNEKLFF. J is TRBJ1-4 and V is TRBV7-2; D is uncertain. The V and J ends lost 2 bases and 2 bases respectively, with 9 bases between them. This CDR3 contains 15 residues. CDR1 is SGHTA, CDR2 FQGNSA, per germline.